The clone carrying this T cell receptor beta chain was seen more than once but under ten times. As yet, its antigen is unknown. The data originate from a study of post-analysis software for immune sequencing data. Study-level information: As for disease course, relapsing-remitting, secondary progressive and progressive-relapsing multiple sclerosis were all included.

CDR1 is MNHEY, CDR2 SMNVEV, per germline (reference sequence). The ends were cut back, 6 bases at V and 0 bases at J, with 12 bases in the middle. CDR3 size: 15 residues. The authors incorporated unique molecular identifiers into the TCR beta cDNA libraries. With roughly 0.95 to 11 million T cells as the source, a few hundred thousand cDNA molecules resulted. From the PCR reads, TCRdb called clonotypes with MiXCR, one entry per CDR3 protein. The table has about 400,000 distinct CDR3 sequences, around 37% seen once. Study conclusions and caveats: When patients were compared with controls, about 5 TRBV segments were more frequent, TRBV5-6, TRBV5-1 and TRBV20-1 among them. Pronounced co-clustering by F measure was evident among identically batched samples. Normalized Chao1 diversity was significantly reduced in patients versus controls.

The V gene is TRBV27, the J gene TRBJ2-1; D tentatively reads TRBD1 or TRBD2 (5 bases each). The source is a girl aged 10-17 years with multiple sclerosis. The sequenced sample was blood. CDR3: CASSRDASSYNEQFF. DNA for the CDR3: TGTGCCAGCAGCCGGGACGCCAGCTCCTACAATGAGCAGTTCTTC.